These 9 T cell receptor beta chains came from one sample sequenced in a study of T-cell reconstitution after alpha-beta-depleted transplantation in children. The authors prepared the TCRbeta library with unique molecular identifiers. TCRdb re-called the PCR reads through MiXCR, storing one row per CDR3 protein. The sample holds about 300,000 distinct CDR3 sequences, 10% seen once. Sequenced material: PBMCs, taken before TCRalphabeta/CD19-depleted stem cell transplant. These receptors were collected from a boy under two years old with acute myeloid leukemia, due to receive a stem cell transplant.

This clonotype showed up many times. This chain joins TRBV7-7 and TRBJ2-3; D unclear. Germline V lookup: CDR1 SSHAT, CDR2 FNYEAQ (reference sequence). CDR3 size: 15 residues. Trimming took off 5 bases at V and 1 base at J, with 13 bases between the two ends. As DNA, the CDR3 is TGTGCCAGCAGCCCGTATAGCTTCGGCACAGATACGCAGTATTTT. This sequence encodes CASSPYSFGTDTQYF.

This clonotype was seen ten or more times. This chain uses TRBV14 with TRBJ2-7; D is uncertain. Trimming cost V 3 bases and J 1 base, with 10 bases left between them. The CDR3 sequence is 14 residues long. Looked up from germline, CDR1 is SGHDN and CDR2 is FVKESK. The CDR3 DNA reads TGTGCCAGCAGCCATCGGGTAACTTCCTACGAGCAGTACTTC. It yields the protein CASSHRVTSYEQYF.

At least ten counts were recorded for this clonotype. The chain recombines TRBV12-3 or TRBV12-4 with TRBJ2-4; 7 nucleotides match TRBD1. The V and J ends lost 5 bases and 8 bases, in that order; junction bases with no gene match: 15. This CDR3 spans 16 amino acids. As DNA, the CDR3 is TGTGCCAGCAGTCACACCCAAGGGACAGCCAGTGACATTCAGTACTTC. This codes for CASSHTQGTASDIQYF.

This clonotype was recorded many times. The chain uses TRBV25-1 and TRBJ2-1; 9 nucleotides line up with TRBD2. The CDR3 totals 14 residues. J gave up 8 bases and V 1 base, and 3 bases lay outside the gene matches. Germline V gene sequence: CDR1 MGHDK, CDR2 SYGVNS. The CDR3 spells CASSEWAGGHEQFF. CDR3 nucleotide sequence: TGTGCCAGCAGTGAATGGGCGGGAGGGCATGAGCAGTTCTTC. Full variable domain (rest looked up from reference TRBV25-1 and TRBJ2-1): EADIYQTPRYLVIGTGKKITLECSQTMGHDKMYWYQQDPGMELHLIHYSYGVNSTEKGDLSSESTVSRIRTEHFPLTLESARPSHTSQYLCASSEWAGGHEQFFGPGTRLTVL.

Ten or more counts support this clonotype. The chain is built from TRBV20-1 and TRBJ2-5; the match to TRBD1 covers 8 bases. The CDR3 loop spans 12 amino acids. Germline-derived CDR1 and CDR2 are DFQATT and SNEGSKA (reference sequence). CDR3 sequence reads: CTQAGGGETQYF. In DNA form, the CDR3 reads TGCACCCAGGCAGGGGGCGGAGAGACCCAGTACTTC.

J is TRBJ2-7 and V is TRBV19, with D perhaps matching TRBD1 (6 bases). CDR3 length equals 16 residues. Germline V gene data show CDR1 as LNHDA and CDR2 as SQIVND (reference sequence). The V gene lost 2 bases and the J gene lost 3 bases, with 17 bases spanning the gap. CDR3: CASSIHRAVGDYEQYF. The CDR3, as DNA: TGTGCCAGTAGTATACACAGGGCCGTTGGGGACTACGAGCAGTACTTC.

Comment on this clonotype: A read error may explain this, as a much larger clone is one base away. The chain recombines TRBV28 with TRBJ2-7; TRBD1 is a possible D gene (5 bases). The ends were cut back, 5 bases at V and 1 base at J, with 15 bases in the middle. This CDR3 has 15 amino acids. The germline CDR1 and CDR2 sequences are MDHEN and SYDVKM. CDR3: CASSDETETSYEQYF. As DNA, the CDR3 is TGTGCCAGCAGTGATGAGACAGAAACGTCCTACGAGCAGTACTTC.

This clonotype was detected only a few times. The chain links TRBV4-3 to TRBJ2-2, with 7 bases matching TRBD2. Germline V lookup: CDR1 LGHNA, CDR2 YSLEER. Germline trimming cut 1 base from V and 0 bases from J; bases unmatched to any gene: 8. The CDR3 is 18 residues long. Here the CDR3 reads CASSQAPTSSSNTGELFF. CDR3 sequence (DNA): TGCGCCAGCAGCCAAGCCCCGACTAGCTCTTCGAACACCGGGGAGCTGTTTTTT.

This clonotype was seen repeatedly, ten times or more. The chain has TRBV9 and TRBJ2-7, with TRBD2 matching 12 bases. Germline V gene sequence: CDR1 SGDLS, CDR2 YYNGEE. Trimming took 2 bases from V and 0 from J; bases not matched to a gene: 6. The length of the CDR3 is 17 residues. The CDR3 DNA follows: TGTGCCAGCAGCGTCGGACTAGCGGGATCCCCCTCCTACGAGCAGTACTTC. Amino acids: CASSVGLAGSPSYEQYF.